This TCR beta chain was identified during a study of spatial heterogeneity in lung cancer. Study-level information: Raw reads showed each unique TCR and UMI combination turning up more than ten times on average.

The time point here: sample taken at primary tumor resection. Whole RNA came from tumor, nontumor lung or frozen PBMC and was sequenced without being sorted. TCRdb independently ran MiXCR on the 5' RACE reads; one entry per CDR3 protein. The data hold about 1,600 distinct CDR3 sequences, with 26% observed a single time. Trimming left V 1 base short and J 8 bases short, with 17 bases between. The length of the CDR3 is 16 residues. Looked up from germline, CDR1 is SGHVS and CDR2 is FNYEAQ. The gene calls are TRBV7-6 and TRBJ1-4; D unresolved. The sequence was collected from a male donor with early-stage non-small cell lung cancer. The sample here was PBMCs, taken at surgery. The chain's CDR3 is CASSLGHLSNREKLFF. CDR3 in DNA: TGTGCCAGCAGCTTAGGACACCTCTCCAACCGGGAAAAACTGTTTTTT.